The present entry profiles one T cell receptor (beta chain) with its context. The data stem from a study of blood T cell repertoires in COVID-19. Looking at the study overall: Acute and convalescent COVID-19 samples came from the United States, Italy and Spain.

TCRdb's table, derived via immunoSEQ multiplex PCR, lists solely in-frame clones and lacks some. The repertoire holds approximately 100,000 clones, with approximately 90% as singletons. V was trimmed by 1 base and J by 6 bases, leaving 13 bases between them. There are 15 residues in the CDR3. Germline values: CDR1 SGHRS, CDR2 YFSETQ. Sequencing was done on a sample of peripheral blood. The TCR was taken from an older man with acute or convalescent COVID-19. The chain links TRBV5-1 to TRBJ2-2, with D possibly being TRBD1 (5 bases). CDR3 DNA sequence: TGCGCCAGCAGCTTGAGAGGCAGGGCCGCCGGGGAGCTGTTTTTT. It codes for CASSLRGRAAGELFF.